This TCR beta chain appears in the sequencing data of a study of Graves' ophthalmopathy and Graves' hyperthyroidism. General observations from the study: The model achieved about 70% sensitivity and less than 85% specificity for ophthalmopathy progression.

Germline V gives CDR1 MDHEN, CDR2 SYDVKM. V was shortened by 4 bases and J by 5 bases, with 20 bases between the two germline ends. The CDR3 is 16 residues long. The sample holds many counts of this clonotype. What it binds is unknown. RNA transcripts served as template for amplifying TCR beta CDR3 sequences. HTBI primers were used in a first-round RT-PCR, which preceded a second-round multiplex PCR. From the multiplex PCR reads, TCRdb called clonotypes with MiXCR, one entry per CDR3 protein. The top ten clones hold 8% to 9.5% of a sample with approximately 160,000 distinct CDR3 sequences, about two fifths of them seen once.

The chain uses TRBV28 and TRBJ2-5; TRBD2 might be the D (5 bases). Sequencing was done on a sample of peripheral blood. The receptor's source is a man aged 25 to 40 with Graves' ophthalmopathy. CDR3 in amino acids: CASSSPLLGSRETQYF. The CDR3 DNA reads TGTGCCAGCAGTTCCCCTCTACTAGGGTCCAGGGAGACCCAGTACTTC.